Here is one T cell receptor (beta chain) with its context. The antigen is not known. The data belong to a study of shared clonotypes between healthy human individuals. At the level of the study: Three plates each covered CD4 naive and memory; CD8 naive two, CD8 memory one.

Naive CD8 isolation took CD45RO-negative cells positively selected for CCR7 and excluded terminally differentiated effector memory CD45RA+ cells. Profiled with immunoSEQ multiplex PCR; TCRdb holds only in-frame clones, not every one. The sample has about 700,000 clones, 92% seen once; the top ten hold more than 20%. Study observations and caveats: Generation probabilities were higher for clonotypes shared across all four sorted-subset donors than for unshared ones. Donor scarcity curtailed the genetic and exposure-history diversity represented herein.

CDR3 size: 12 residues. Germline loops: CDR1 MGHDK, CDR2 SYGVNS. Trimming took off 5 bases at V and 2 bases at J, with 7 bases between the two ends. Sequenced sample: naive CD8+ T cells sorted from blood. This clonotype was obtained from a young man in good health. This chain uses TRBV25-1 with TRBJ2-7; D not resolved. Here the CDR3 DNA reads TGTGCCAGCAGTATCCGGGCCTACGAGCAGTACTTC. As protein: CASSIRAYEQYF.